The 23 T cell receptor beta chains presented below share a single source sample, sequenced in a study of blood T cell repertoires in COVID-19. The repertoire was sequenced with immunoSEQ multiplex PCR; TCRdb's copy has only in-frame clones and lacks some. Counted here are 200,000 to 250,000 clones, about 84% occurring once; the ten biggest clones make up around 13%. Sequences were obtained from peripheral blood. These receptors all come from a human donor in a cohort sampled during active COVID-19.

The rearrangement uses TRBV7-2 and TRBJ1-3; D is unclear. Germline CDR1 and CDR2: SGHTA and FQGNSA. This CDR3 has 15 amino acids. Deletions cut 5 bases from V and 4 bases from J, with 15 bases between. DNA of the CDR3: TGTGCCAGCAGCCCCGACTACTTTAGGGGAAACACCATATATTTT. Its protein product is CASSPDYFRGNTIYF.

DNA of the CDR3: TGTGCCAGCAATGGCAGGGGCAATCAGCCCCAGCATTTT. Amino acids: CASNGRGNQPQHF. The chain links TRBV28 to TRBJ1-5; weak D call: TRBD1 (5 bases). CDR3 length: 13 amino acids. The germline V gene encodes CDR1 MDHEN and CDR2 SYDVKM. The V gene lost 7 bases and the J gene lost 2 bases, with 9 bases spanning the gap.

The chain has TRBV10-3 and TRBJ2-1, with TRBD2 matching over 8 bases. V lost 3 bases, J lost 8 bases, and 6 bases stayed unmatched. Germline CDR1 and CDR2: ENHRY and SYGVKD. The CDR3 consists of 14 residues. CDR3 DNA: TGTGCCATCAGTGACGGGACTAGTCGGTATGAGCAGTTCTTC. It specifies CAISDGTSRYEQFF.

This chain connects TRBV7-9 to TRBJ1-2; no clear D. The germline V gene has CDR1 SEHNR and CDR2 FQNEAQ (reference sequence). Trimming removed 0 bases from V and 3 bases from J, with 11 bases in between. The CDR3 loop spans 15 amino acids. The CDR3 loop is CASSLAQFRHYGYTF. The CDR3 DNA is TGTGCCAGCAGCTTAGCCCAGTTTCGCCACTATGGCTACACCTTC. The full variable domain, its missing parts supplied by reference TRBV7-9 and TRBJ1-2, is DTGVSQNPRHKITKRGQNVTFRCDPISEHNRLYWYRQTLGQGPEFLTYFQNEAQLEKSRLLSDRFSAERPKGSFSTLEIQRTEQGDSAMYLCASSLAQFRHYGYTFGSGTRLTVV.

This clone has more than one count but fewer than ten. The V gene is TRBV7-8, the J gene TRBJ1-1; D is perhaps TRBD1 (5 bases). Germline V gene data show CDR1 as SGHVS and CDR2 as FQNEAQ. V lost 1 base and J lost 0, with 9 bases in between. The CDR3 is 15 amino acids. The DNA of the CDR3 is TGTGCCAGCAGCTTAGATGGACATTTGAACACTGAAGCTTTCTTT. Translating gives CASSLDGHLNTEAFF.

Ten or more counts support this clone. The chain carries TRBV7-6 and TRBJ2-2; 11 nucleotides agree with TRBD2. The junction had 14 bases not matched to a gene; V was cut back by 2 bases and J by 6 bases. The CDR3 has 19 residues. Germline assignment: CDR1 SGHVS and CDR2 FNYEAQ. The CDR3 reads CASSLIWTSGSQLAGELFF. The CDR3 DNA follows: TGTGCCAGCAGCTTAATTTGGACTAGCGGGTCTCAGCTAGCCGGGGAGCTGTTTTTT.

The CDR3 sequence: CASSEAAPGNTIYF. The DNA for the CDR3 is TGTGCCAGCAGTGAAGCGGCACCCGGAAACACCATATATTTT. The rearrangement links TRBV6-1 to TRBJ1-3; D unresolved. The V gene's germline CDR1 is MNHNS and CDR2 SASEGT. V lost 0 bases and J 4 bases, leaving 7 bases between the germline ends. The CDR3 contains 14 residues.

J is TRBJ2-3 and V is TRBV9; D is possibly TRBD2 (6 bases). V gave up 4 bases and J gave up 4 bases, with 13 bases separating them. The V gene's germline CDR1 is SGDLS and CDR2 YYNGEE. This CDR3 region has 14 residues. This CDR3 is CASSPRDLADTQYF. As DNA, the CDR3 is TGTGCCAGCAGCCCGCGGGACCTGGCAGATACGCAGTATTTT.

J is TRBJ2-3 and V is TRBV6-2 or TRBV6-3, with 7 bases lining up with TRBD2. Trimming cost V 2 bases and J 1 base; bases outside gene matches: 6. The CDR3 covers 16 residues. Germline V gene data show CDR1 as MNHEY and CDR2 as SVGEGT. CDR3 residues: CASSYEGGGGTDTQYF. The CDR3 DNA is TGTGCCAGCAGTTACGAAGGCGGGGGAGGCACAGATACGCAGTATTTT.

The J gene is TRBJ1-5, the V gene TRBV3-1 (or the pseudogene TRBV3-2); D remains unclear. V gave up 1 base and J gave up 4 bases, with 11 bases separating them. CDR3 length equals 15 residues. CDR1 LGHDT and CDR2 YNNKEL come from the germline V gene (reference sequence). CDR3 nucleotide sequence: TGTGCCAGCAGCCAAGGGCCGCCGGGTAATCAGCCCCAGCATTTT. The encoded protein is CASSQGPPGNQPQHF.

The chain combines TRBV2 with TRBJ1-3, with D hard to call. Germline CDR1 is SNHLY and CDR2 is FYNNEI. The CDR3 covers 16 residues. The V gene lost 6 bases and the J gene lost 1 base, with 16 bases spanning the gap. As DNA, the CDR3 is TGTGCCAGCAGAATGGAGGCGGTTGGTTCTGGAAACACCATATATTTT. Amino acids: CASRMEAVGSGNTIYF.

This sequence joins TRBV19 and TRBJ1-6, with 10 positions matching TRBD1. The V gene's germline CDR1 is LNHDA and CDR2 SQIVND (reference sequence). V lost 4 bases and J lost 2; bases outside the gene matches: 8. This CDR3 contains 18 residues. The CDR3 nucleotides are TGTGCCAGTAGTACCCAAGGACAGGGGGGAACCTATAATTCACCCCTCCACTTT. Translation: CASSTQGQGGTYNSPLHF.

The gene calls are TRBV4-2 and TRBJ2-3; 8 positions match TRBD2. This CDR3 has 15 residues. CDR1 and CDR2 from the germline V gene are LGHNA and YNFKEQ. Trimming took 4 bases from V and 1 from J; bases not matched to a gene: 4. The CDR3 region is CASSRHGGGTDTQYF. The DNA of the CDR3 is TGTGCCAGCAGCCGCCACGGGGGGGGCACAGATACGCAGTATTTT.

The rearrangement joins TRBV6-6 to TRBJ1-1, with D perhaps matching TRBD1 (5 bases). CDR1 and CDR2 (germline): MNHNY, SVGAGI (reference sequence). The V gene lost 4 bases and the J gene lost 12 bases, with 18 bases spanning the gap. This CDR3 has 13 amino acids. In nucleotides, the CDR3 is TGTGCCAGCAGTTCACCCGGGAGGGGTAGAACTTTCTTT. Translated, it gives CASSSPGRGRTFF.

This rearrangement joins TRBV19 to TRBJ1-1, with D unclear. Trimming took 3 bases from V and 3 from J, leaving 11 bases between them. The CDR3 is 14 residues long. Germline values: CDR1 LNHDA, CDR2 SQIVND (reference sequence). The CDR3 DNA reads TGTGCCAGTAGTATCCAGGCTATTGACACTGAAGCTTTCTTT. Translation gives CASSIQAIDTEAFF.

The chain recombines TRBV5-4 with TRBJ2-3, with 10 bases lining up with TRBD2. The ends lost 4 bases at V and 5 bases at J; junction bases unmatched: 7. CDR1 SGHNT and CDR2 YYREEE come from the germline V gene (reference sequence). The CDR3 is 15 amino acids. CDR3 sequence (DNA): TGTGCCAGCAGCACAAAAGCGGGGGGGAAAGATACGCAGTATTTT. It encodes CASSTKAGGKDTQYF.

The rearrangement uses TRBV5-4 and TRBJ1-6; no clear D gene. The germline V gene encodes CDR1 SGHNT and CDR2 YYREEE (reference sequence). V lost 2 bases to trimming and J lost 9 bases, with 21 bases between them. There are 17 residues in the CDR3. The chain's CDR3 is CASSLEEGGLLSSPLHF. The CDR3 DNA sequence: TGTGCCAGCAGCTTAGAGGAAGGAGGGTTGTTATCTTCACCCCTCCACTTT.

The V gene is TRBV6-4, the J gene TRBJ2-3, with TRBD1 matching 8 bases. This CDR3 contains 15 residues. With V trimmed by 6 bases and J by 4 bases, 9 bases remained unmatched. Germline-derived CDR1 and CDR2 are MRHNA and SNTAGT. The CDR3 DNA reads as TGTGCCAGCAGCCCGACCGGACAGGGTGCAGATACGCAGTATTTT. This encodes CASSPTGQGADTQYF.

This chain joins TRBV9 and TRBJ2-1; TRBD2 might be the D (5 bases). Trimming cost V 5 bases and J 4 bases, with 13 bases left between them. Germline V gene data show CDR1 as SGDLS and CDR2 as YYNGEE. The CDR3 covers 14 residues. The CDR3 sequence: CASSRTVDYNEQFF. The CDR3 DNA follows: TGTGCCAGCAGTCGGACTGTTGATTACAATGAGCAGTTCTTC. The variable domain in full, with the rest retrieved from reference TRBV9 and TRBJ2-1, is DSGVTQTPKHLITATGQRVTLRCSPRSGDLSVYWYQQSLDQGLQFLIQYYNGEERAKGNILERFSAQQFPDLHSELNLSSLELGDSALYFCASSRTVDYNEQFFGPGTRLTVL.

The chain recombines TRBV5-4 with TRBJ1-4; possible D gene TRBD1, 6 bases. Germline CDR1 SGHNT, CDR2 YYREEE (reference sequence). V was shortened by 2 bases and J by 0 bases, with 8 bases between the two germline ends. The length of the CDR3 is 15 residues. This CDR3 reads CASSFGQTTNEKLFF. The CDR3 bases are TGTGCCAGCAGCTTTGGACAGACAACTAATGAAAAACTGTTTTTT.

The chain has TRBV24-1 and TRBJ2-1; 9 bases map to TRBD2. The CDR3 runs to 14 residues. J gave up 9 bases and V 0 bases, and 2 bases lay outside the gene matches. Germline assignment: CDR1 KGHDR and CDR2 SFDVKD. Here the CDR3 reads CATSDLGGRGEQFF. The DNA of the CDR3 is TGTGCCACCAGTGATTTGGGCGGGAGGGGTGAGCAGTTCTTC.

CDR3: CASSPTGNEKLFF. CDR3 nucleotides: TGTGCCAGCTCACCAACAGGAAATGAAAAACTGTTTTTT. The V and J genes are TRBV18 and TRBJ1-4; a weak D match, TRBD1 (5 bases). V was cut by 2 bases and J by 5 bases, with 6 bases left in between. The CDR3 sequence is 13 residues long. CDR1 is KGHSH, CDR2 LQKENI, per germline. The variable domain in full, with the rest retrieved from reference TRBV18 and TRBJ1-4, is NAGVMQNPRHLVRRRGQEARLRCSPMKGHSHVYWYRQLPEEGLKFMVYLQKENIIDESGMPKERFSAEFPKEGPSILRIQQVVRGDSAAYFCASSPTGNEKLFFGSGTQLSVL.

The gene calls are TRBV5-6 and TRBJ2-7, with D unresolved. This CDR3 is 13 amino acids long. Per germline, CDR1 SGHDT and CDR2 YYEEEE. The V gene lost 0 bases and the J gene lost 6 bases, with 10 bases spanning the gap. CDR3 sequence (DNA): TGTGCCAGCAGCTTGGTTCGGGTCGGCGAGCAGTACTTC. The encoded protein is CASSLVRVGEQYF.